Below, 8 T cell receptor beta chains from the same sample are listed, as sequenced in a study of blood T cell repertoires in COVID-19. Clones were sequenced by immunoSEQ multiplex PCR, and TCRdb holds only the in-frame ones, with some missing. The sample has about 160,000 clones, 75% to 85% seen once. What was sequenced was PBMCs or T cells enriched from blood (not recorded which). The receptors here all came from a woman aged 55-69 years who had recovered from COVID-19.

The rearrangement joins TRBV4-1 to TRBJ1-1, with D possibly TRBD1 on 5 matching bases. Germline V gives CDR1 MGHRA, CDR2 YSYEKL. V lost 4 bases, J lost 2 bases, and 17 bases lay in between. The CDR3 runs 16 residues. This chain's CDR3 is CASSPRYDSKNTEAFF. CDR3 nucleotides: TGCGCCAGCAGCCCCAGATATGACAGCAAAAACACTGAAGCTTTCTTT.

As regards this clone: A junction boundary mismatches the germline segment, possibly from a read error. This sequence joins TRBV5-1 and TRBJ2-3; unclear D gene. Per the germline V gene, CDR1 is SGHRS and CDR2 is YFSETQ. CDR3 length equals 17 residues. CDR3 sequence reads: CASSSTTGLGSTYTQYF. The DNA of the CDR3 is TGCGCCAGCAGCTCGACGACTGGCCTTGGTTCCACATATACGCAGTATTTT.

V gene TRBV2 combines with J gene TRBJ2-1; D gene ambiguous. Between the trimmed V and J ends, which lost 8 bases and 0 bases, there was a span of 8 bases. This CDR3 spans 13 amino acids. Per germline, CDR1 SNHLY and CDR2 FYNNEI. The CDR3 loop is CASALSSYNEQFF. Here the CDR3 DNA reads TGTGCCAGCGCCCTAAGCTCCTACAATGAGCAGTTCTTC.

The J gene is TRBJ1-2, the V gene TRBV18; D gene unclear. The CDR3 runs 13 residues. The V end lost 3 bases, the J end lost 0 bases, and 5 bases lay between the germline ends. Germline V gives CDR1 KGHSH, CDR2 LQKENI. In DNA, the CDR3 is TGTGCCAGCTCACCGGGAGCTAACTATGGCTACACCTTC. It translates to CASSPGANYGYTF.

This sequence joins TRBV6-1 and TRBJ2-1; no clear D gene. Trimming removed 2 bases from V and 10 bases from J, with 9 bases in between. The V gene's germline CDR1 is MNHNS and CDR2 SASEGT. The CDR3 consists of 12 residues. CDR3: CASSERVLEQFF. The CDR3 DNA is TGTGCCAGCAGTGAACGGGTGCTCGAGCAGTTCTTC.

In nucleotides, the CDR3 is TGCAGCGGAGCTCCGGGACAGGGGGCCCCCCGAGCTTTCTTT. Protein: CSGAPGQGAPRAFF. V is TRBV29-1 and J is TRBJ1-1, with 12 bases identical to TRBD1. This CDR3 spans 14 amino acids. Trimming took 7 bases from V and 10 from J; bases not matched to a gene: 13. Germline V gene data show CDR1 as SQVTM and CDR2 as ANQGSEA.

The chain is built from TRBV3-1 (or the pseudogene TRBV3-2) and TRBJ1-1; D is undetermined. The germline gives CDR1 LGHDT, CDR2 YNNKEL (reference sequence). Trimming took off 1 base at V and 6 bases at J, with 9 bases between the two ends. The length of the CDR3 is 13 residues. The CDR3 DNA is TGTGCCAGCAGCCAAGCCGCGGCGGCTGAAGCTTTCTTT. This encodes CASSQAAAAEAFF.

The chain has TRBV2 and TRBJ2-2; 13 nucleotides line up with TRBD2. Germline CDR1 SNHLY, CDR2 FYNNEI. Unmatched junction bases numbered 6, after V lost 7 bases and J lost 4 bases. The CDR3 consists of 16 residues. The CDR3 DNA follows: TGTGCCAGCACCCGAACTAGCGGGGGGGTCACCGGGGAGCTGTTTTTT. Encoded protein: CASTRTSGGVTGELFF.